This TCR beta chain was captured by sequencing in a study of CD8 T cells in ankylosing spondylitis (dated by TCRdb to 2016 to 2017). At the level of the whole study: The study profiled T cell receptor beta repertoires in healthy donors and ankylosing spondylitis patients to find disease-linked TCR variants. Peripheral blood was sampled, and synovial fluid was additionally collected from ankylosing spondylitis patients. The whole study cohort included 95 to 130 healthy donors and 20 to 30 ankylosing spondylitis patients.

Trimming leaves V shorter by 5 bases and J shorter by 4 bases, with the junction holding 7 bases beyond the gene matches. From its cysteine to its phenylalanine, the CDR3 spans 14 amino acids. Solely the CDR3 DNA is kept, with 42 bases framed from the first base. CDR1 and CDR2 are read off the germline V gene as SGHAT and FQNNGV. As concerns this clonotype: Its antigen target is currently unknown. No base quality information exists; no much larger clone differs at one position.

Points the paper makes about the study in general: A TCR beta motif made up of fewer than 10 highly homologous amino acid variants appeared to be characteristic of blood from ankylosing spondylitis patients. Some motif variants were previously reported in synovial fluid and blood of reactive arthritis patients, suggesting common disease-initiation mechanisms. A CD8+ phenotype was shown by the disease-linked clones, which were found at relatively low frequencies in peripheral blood. The disease-linked clones were reported to be significantly enriched in matched synovial fluid samples from ankylosing spondylitis patients.

The instrument was an Illumina HiSeq 2500. Quantitative 5'-RACE with molecular barcodes was used to prepare TCR beta libraries. The paper's data handling went like this. Disease-linked TCR variants were identified with a new computational method built on a probabilistic model of VDJ rearrangement. TCRdb handled the public reads itself, with Q25 trimming in fastp and clone calling in MiXCR, and kept productive beta chains. Under each unique CDR3 protein, matching rows form one entry showing the most common genes and DNA. The V and J calls shown here were made by TCRdb, not taken from the authors' results. For this sample the table gives approximately 150,000 distinct CDR3 sequences, of which approximately 17% were detected only once. 25% to 40% of the sample is held by the ten biggest clonotypes.

The receptor comes from a male donor with ankylosing spondylitis. Material for sequencing was blood, either unsorted or a sorted T cell fraction (not recorded which). The rearranged chain carries TRBV11-2 and TRBJ2-7, and 8 junctional nucleotides match TRBD2. For the CDR3, the sequence is CASSPGLGVYEQYF. The nucleotide sequence is given as TGTGCCAGCAGCCCGGGACTAGGGGTTTACGAGCAGTACTTC.